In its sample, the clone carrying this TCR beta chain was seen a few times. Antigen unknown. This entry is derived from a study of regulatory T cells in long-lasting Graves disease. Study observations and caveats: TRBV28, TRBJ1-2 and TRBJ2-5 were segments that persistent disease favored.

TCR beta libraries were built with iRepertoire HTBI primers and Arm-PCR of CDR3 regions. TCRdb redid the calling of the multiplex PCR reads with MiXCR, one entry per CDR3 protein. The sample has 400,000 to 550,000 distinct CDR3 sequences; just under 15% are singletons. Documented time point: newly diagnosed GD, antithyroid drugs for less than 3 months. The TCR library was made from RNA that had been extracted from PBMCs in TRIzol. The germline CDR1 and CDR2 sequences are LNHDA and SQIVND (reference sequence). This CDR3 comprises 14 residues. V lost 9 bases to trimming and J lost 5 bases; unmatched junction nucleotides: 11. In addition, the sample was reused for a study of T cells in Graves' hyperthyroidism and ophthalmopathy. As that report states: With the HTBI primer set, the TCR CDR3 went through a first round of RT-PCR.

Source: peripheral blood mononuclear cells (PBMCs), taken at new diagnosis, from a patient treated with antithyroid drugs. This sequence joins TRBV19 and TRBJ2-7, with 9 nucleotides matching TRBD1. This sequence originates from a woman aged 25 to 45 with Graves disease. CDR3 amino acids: CARSIGDRVHEQYF. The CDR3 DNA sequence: TGTGCCAGATCTATAGGGGACAGGGTCCACGAGCAGTACTTC.